This T cell receptor beta chain is drawn from a study of control samples from healthy donors and cancer patients. Germline trimming cut 1 base from V and 9 bases from J; bases unmatched to any gene: 18. Per the germline V gene, CDR1 is SGHDT and CDR2 is YYEEEE. There are 18 residues in the CDR3. Here immunoSEQ multiplex PCR was the method, and the copy in TCRdb shows in-frame clones only, minus some. The profile shows 100,000 to 150,000 clones, approximately 90% of them singletons. Sequencing was done on a sample of blood. This sequence originates from a woman aged 45 to 65 in good health. The chain links TRBV5-6 to TRBJ1-4, with 7 bases fitting TRBD1. For the CDR3, the DNA is TGTGCCAGCAGCTTGTTGAACCAGGGGGAAGGGCTAATGAAAAAACTGTTTTTT. Translating gives CASSLLNQGEGLMKKLFF.